Following are 23 T cell receptor beta chains from one sample sequenced in a study of CD4 T cells in relation to SARS-CoV-2 and coronaviruses (dated by TCRdb to about 2021). CD4+ T cells from unexposed donors were collected before the COVID-19 pandemic (2011-2018). The EasySep CD4+ T cell isolation kit was used to isolate CD4+ T cells once the cultures had run for under 11 days. Libraries were constructed by the immunoSEQ multiplex PCR assay. What TCRdb holds here is the immuneACCESS table cut down to in-frame rearrangements. Part of the clones is not present; checked against another copy, under half of the missing clones reflect an unresolved V gene, and the others are unexplained. The sample table lists 15,000 to 20,000 clones, about 80% of them with a count of one. Of the sample, approximately 30% falls within the top ten clones. For these receptors, no antigen is known. The sequenced sample was CD4+ T cells from PBMCs, cultured in vitro. These receptors were taken from a human donor in good health.

Relative to its sample, this clone is large (0.1 to 1%). The gene calls are TRBV19 and TRBJ1-6; D remains ambiguous. Looked up from germline, CDR1 is LNHDA and CDR2 is SQIVND (reference sequence). V lost 2 bases and J 6 bases, leaving 5 bases between the germline ends. The CDR3 has 13 residues. In nucleotides, the CDR3 is TGTGCCAGTAGTATAAGTGGTAATTCACCCCTCCACTTT. Its protein product is CASSISGNSPLHF.

The rearrangement joins TRBV6-5 to TRBJ2-7; 9 bases map to TRBD1. The V and J ends lost 6 bases and 2 bases, in that order; junction bases with no gene match: 5. The germline gives CDR1 MNHEY, CDR2 SVGAGI. The CDR3 runs to 14 residues. Here the CDR3 reads CASRGTGITYEQYF. CDR3 nucleotides: TGTGCCAGCAGGGGGACAGGGATCACCTACGAGCAGTACTTC.

This clone occurred a few times. V gene TRBV23-1 combines with J gene TRBJ2-7, with 10 bases that match TRBD2. TRBV23-1 is flagged as an ORF with uncertain function. The trim removed 1 base at V and 0 bases at J, leaving 9 bases unmatched. The CDR3 totals 18 residues. The DNA of the CDR3 is TGCGCCAGCAGTCAATGGGCTAGCGGGAGACAAGTCTCCTACGAGCAGTACTTC. It codes for CASSQWASGRQVSYEQYF.

The rearrangement links TRBV18 to TRBJ1-1; D may be TRBD1 (6 bases). The V end was cut by 3 bases, the J end by 4 bases, with 15 bases between. Germline V gene sequence: CDR1 KGHSH, CDR2 LQKENI. CDR3 length: 15 amino acids. CDR3 coding DNA: TGTGCCAGCTCACCGTTAAATGGGGGCCGCACTGAAGCTTTCTTT. Its protein product is CASSPLNGGRTEAFF. Variable domain in full (rest from reference TRBV18 and TRBJ1-1): NAGVMQNPRHLVRRRGQEARLRCSPMKGHSHVYWYRQLPEEGLKFMVYLQKENIIDESGMPKERFSAEFPKEGPSILRIQQVVRGDSAAYFCASSPLNGGRTEAFFGQGTRLTVV.

V usage is TRBV5-4 and J usage is TRBJ1-2; perhaps TRBD1 as D (6 bases). Germline-derived CDR1 and CDR2 are SGHNT and YYREEE (reference sequence). The CDR3 has 12 residues. V was shortened by 4 bases and J by 4 bases, with 8 bases between the two germline ends. The CDR3 DNA reads TGTGCCAGCAGCGCGGACAGCTATGGCTACACCTTC. It yields the protein CASSADSYGYTF.

The chain recombines TRBV2 with TRBJ2-1; 7 bases are a match to TRBD1. CDR3 size: 14 residues. V dropped 4 bases and J dropped 9; count of bases not matched to a gene: 9. Germline lookup yields CDR1 SNHLY and CDR2 FYNNEI. The CDR3 reads CASSVITPGGEQFF. The CDR3 DNA reads as TGTGCCAGCAGTGTAATCACGCCAGGGGGTGAGCAGTTCTTC. The variable domain in full, with the rest retrieved from reference TRBV2 and TRBJ2-1, is EPEVTQTPSHQVTQMGQEVILRCVPISNHLYFYWYRQILGQKVEFLVSFYNNEISEKSEIFDDQFSVERPDGSNFTLKIRSTKLEDSAMYFCASSVITPGGEQFFGPGTRLTVL.

V is TRBV10-3 and J is TRBJ1-5; weak D call: TRBD1 (6 bases). The V gene's germline CDR1 is ENHRY and CDR2 SYGVKD. V was trimmed by 10 bases and J by 0 bases, leaving 13 bases between them. This CDR3 has 14 residues. This chain's CDR3 is CATEDSYSNQPQHF. The CDR3 DNA is TGTGCCACCGAGGACAGTTATAGCAATCAGCCCCAGCATTTT.

CDR3 amino acids: CASSTRDRGTYEQFF. CDR3 nucleotide sequence: TGTGCCAGCAGTACCCGGGACAGGGGGACCTATGAGCAGTTCTTC. This chain uses TRBV6-5 with TRBJ2-1, with 11 positions matching TRBD1. Germline V gives CDR1 MNHEY, CDR2 SVGAGI. After removal of 5 bases from V and 8 bases from J, the junction contained 8 bases not matched to a gene. CDR3 length: 15 amino acids.

V usage is TRBV5-1 and J usage is TRBJ2-7; the D gene is possibly TRBD1 (5 bases). Germline CDR1 SGHRS, CDR2 YFSETQ. The CDR3 covers 15 residues. Trimming took 3 bases from V and 4 from J, leaving 17 bases between them. For the CDR3, the DNA is TGCGCCAGCAGCTCTAATGACAGTCCCCCATACGAGCAGTACTTC. Its protein product is CASSSNDSPPYEQYF.

This clone was observed once. The V call is TRBV5-1, the J call TRBJ1-1; D is possibly TRBD1 (5 bases). V lost 3 bases, J lost 8 bases, and 14 bases lay in between. The germline gives CDR1 SGHRS, CDR2 YFSETQ. This CDR3 has 13 amino acids. The CDR3 DNA reads TGCGCCAGCAGCTCCGGAGCGGGGACCGAAGCTTTCTTT. Translating it yields CASSSGAGTEAFF.

This clone showed up just a few times. The rearrangement uses TRBV30 and TRBJ1-2, with no clear D. Germline CDR1 reads GTSNPN; CDR2 reads SVGIG (reference sequence). V was cut by 3 bases and J by 2 bases, with 16 bases left in between. CDR3 size: 15 residues. Here the CDR3 DNA reads TGTGCCTGGAGCATCCCCCCTACCGGAAACTATGGCTACACCTTC. Translation: CAWSIPPTGNYGYTF.

The gene calls are TRBV27 and TRBJ1-5; 8 positions match TRBD1. The CDR3 contains 14 residues. The trim removed 6 bases at V and 7 bases at J, leaving 8 bases unmatched. CDR1 MNHEY and CDR2 SMNVEV come from the germline V gene (reference sequence). The CDR3 coding sequence is TGTGCCAGCAGCAGTCAGGGGGCTGGACAGCCCCAGCATTTT. It translates to CASSSQGAGQPQHF.

This clone was observed a few times. This sequence joins TRBV10-2 and TRBJ1-5; TRBD1 might be the D (5 bases). This CDR3 contains 13 residues. The ends were cut back, 5 bases at V and 6 bases at J, with 11 bases in the middle. Per the germline V gene, CDR1 is WSHSY and CDR2 is SAAADI. The CDR3 DNA follows: TGCGCCAGCAGTTTGGGGCAGGGTCAGCCCCAGCATTTT. As protein: CASSLGQGQPQHF.

The chain joins TRBV5-8 to TRBJ1-2, with D possibly matching TRBD1 (5 bases). V was shortened by 4 bases and J by 8 bases, with 15 bases between the two germline ends. Germline assignment: CDR1 SGHTS and CDR2 YDEGEE. The CDR3 has 13 amino acids. CDR3 loop: CASSTPTVWGYTF. Written as DNA, the CDR3 is TGTGCCAGCAGCACCCCGACAGTTTGGGGCTACACCTTC.

V is TRBV7-9 and J is TRBJ1-2, with D perhaps matching TRBD1 (6 bases). Germline-derived CDR1 and CDR2 are SEHNR and FQNEAQ (reference sequence). CDR3 length: 14 residues. The V end was cut by 3 bases, the J end by 5 bases, with 13 bases between. This chain's CDR3 is CASSFTGIDYGYTF. The CDR3 region has the DNA TGTGCCAGCAGCTTTACAGGGATAGATTATGGCTACACCTTC.

This chain uses TRBV5-8 with TRBJ1-6, with a tentative D call TRBD1 (5 bases). The V end was cut by 0 bases, the J end by 6 bases, with 10 bases between. CDR1 SGHTS and CDR2 YDEGEE come from the germline V gene. The length of the CDR3 is 15 residues. For the CDR3, the DNA is TGTGCCAGCAGCTTGGTTCAGAGGGGTAATTCACCCCTCCACTTT. Translated, it gives CASSLVQRGNSPLHF.

The chain combines TRBV3-1 (or the pseudogene TRBV3-2) with TRBJ2-7, with D perhaps TRBD2 (6 bases). The germline gives CDR1 LGHDT, CDR2 YNNKEL (reference sequence). V shed 1 base and J shed 6 bases, with 13 bases lying between them. The CDR3 covers 14 residues. CDR3 nucleotide sequence: TGTGCCAGCAGCCAAGTTGCCGGGACTGGCGAGCAGTACTTC. Protein: CASSQVAGTGEQYF.

The chain uses TRBV7-8 and TRBJ2-7; no clear D. The V gene lost 0 bases and the J gene lost 1 base, with 7 bases spanning the gap. The CDR3 extends over 14 amino acids. Germline CDR1 and CDR2: SGHVS and FQNEAQ. The CDR3 DNA follows: TGTGCCAGCAGCTTAGCATCGAGTTCCTACGAGCAGTACTTC. Protein: CASSLASSSYEQYF. Looking up the rest from reference TRBV7-8 and TRBJ2-7 gives the full variable domain: GAGVSQSPRYKVAKRGQDVALRCDPISGHVSLFWYQQALGQGPEFLTYFQNEAQLDKSGLPSDRFFAERPEGSVSTLKIQRTQQEDSAVYLCASSLASSSYEQYFGPGTRLTVT.

This clone was seen only once. The rearrangement uses TRBV28 and TRBJ2-7, with D possibly being TRBD2 (5 bases). V lost 9 bases to trimming and J lost 6 bases, with 15 bases between them. The CDR3 has 12 residues. The germline gives CDR1 MDHEN, CDR2 SYDVKM. The CDR3 region has the DNA TGTGCCAGTGAGGGTTACGGTAGCGAGCAGTACTTC. It translates to CASEGYGSEQYF.

This sequence joins TRBV6-5 and TRBJ2-7, with TRBD2 matching over 10 bases. CDR1 and CDR2 from the germline V gene are MNHEY and SVGAGI. V lost 2 bases and J lost 7; bases outside the gene matches: 5. The length of the CDR3 is 14 residues. The CDR3 region has the DNA TGTGCCAGCAGTTACCAACTAGCGGGACGAGAGCAGTACTTC. It is translated as CASSYQLAGREQYF.

This clone came up once. The rearrangement joins TRBV30 to TRBJ2-5, with 7 bases fitting TRBD1. V was pared by 2 bases and J by 1 base, with 7 bases of the junction left unmatched. The CDR3 loop spans 15 amino acids. Germline lookup yields CDR1 GTSNPN and CDR2 SVGIG (reference sequence). CDR3 region: CAWSSQGVPQETQYF. The DNA of the CDR3 is TGTGCCTGGAGTTCCCAGGGGGTACCCCAAGAGACCCAGTACTTC.

The sample holds one count of this clone. The chain uses TRBV5-4 and TRBJ2-1; a possible D gene is TRBD2 (6 bases). Germline V gene data show CDR1 as SGHNT and CDR2 as YYREEE (reference sequence). Deletions cut 4 bases from V and 1 base from J, with 15 bases between. The CDR3 length is 16 residues. CDR3 residues: CASSLANSGSYNEQFF. CDR3 nucleotide sequence: TGTGCCAGCAGCCTCGCGAATAGCGGTTCCTACAATGAGCAGTTCTTC.

The chain links TRBV12-3 or TRBV12-4 to TRBJ1-2; 8 bases fit TRBD1. The CDR3 is 13 amino acids. Trimming at V came to 6 bases and at J to 4 bases, leaving 4 bases not matched to a gene. In DNA form, the CDR3 reads TGTGCCAGCAGCCCGGGACAGGTCTATGGCTACACCTTC. It specifies CASSPGQVYGYTF.